This T cell receptor (beta chain) emerged from a study of Ad26.COV2.S vaccination and SARS-CoV-2 variants. Study-wide context: Donor had been placed in the Ad26.COV2.S arm of the COV1001 trial. Points from the study as a whole: Substantial breadth in spike-specific CD8+ and CD4+ T cell responses was reportedly seen after vaccination. Placebo recipients had lower spike-specific TCR breadth than vaccine recipients.

Assay: immunoSEQ multiplex PCR; the TCRdb copy retains only in-frame clones and omits some. Of around 400,000 clones in the sample, around 90% were seen once. Turning to this clone: Its antigen is unknown.

Germline V gene data show CDR1 as SGHNT and CDR2 as YYREEE (reference sequence). Trimming pared 6 bases from V and 1 base from J, leaving 11 bases between. This CDR3 spans 13 amino acids. Treatment: about 20 received Ad26.COV2.S at low or high dose, single or two shots; five or six received placebo; per-sample allocation not given. After the first vaccine or placebo injection, samples were drawn on day 63. The receptor comes from a person between 18 and 59 years old who received the Ad26.COV2.S COVID-19 vaccine or a placebo. The rearrangement links TRBV5-4 to TRBJ2-7; D possibly corresponds to TRBD2 (5 bases). Sequencing was performed on peripheral blood, taken in a trial of Ad26.COV2.S vaccine versus placebo. CDR3 loop: CASNSGSSYEQYF. As DNA, the CDR3 is TGTGCCAGCAACAGCGGAAGTTCCTACGAGCAGTACTTC.